Following are 22 T cell receptor beta chains from one sample sequenced in a study of blood T cell repertoires in COVID-19. Measured with immunoSEQ multiplex PCR; TCRdb has only the in-frame clones, and not every one. The sample has some 200,000 clones, 94% seen once; the top ten hold 0.76%. Sample: peripheral blood. The source is a man aged 25-40 years with COVID-19, enrolled during active disease.

This clone has more than one count but fewer than ten. CDR3 sequence (DNA): TGTGCCAGCAACAAGGTCGGGGTGACATACTACGAGCAGTACTTC. Translated: CASNKVGVTYYEQYF. V usage is TRBV5-6 and J usage is TRBJ2-7, with D possibly matching TRBD2 (5 bases). V lost 6 bases and J 3 bases, leaving 19 bases between the germline ends. The germline V gene encodes CDR1 SGHDT and CDR2 YYEEEE. There are 15 residues in the CDR3.

V usage is TRBV19 and J usage is TRBJ1-1; 7 bases align to TRBD1. The length of the CDR3 is 13 residues. From germline, CDR1 is LNHDA and CDR2 SQIVND (reference sequence). V shed 5 bases, J shed 4 bases, and the junction held 4 bases outside the gene matches. The CDR3: CASSHRGPTEAFF. Here the CDR3 DNA reads TGTGCCAGTAGTCACAGGGGACCCACTGAAGCTTTCTTT.

The V and J genes are TRBV2 and TRBJ2-3; no definite D call. The CDR3 is made up of 12 amino acids. V was clipped by 6 bases and J by 6 bases, with 10 bases between them. The germline V gene encodes CDR1 SNHLY and CDR2 FYNNEI. The CDR3 region is CASRASPDTQYF. The CDR3 coding sequence is TGTGCCAGCAGGGCCTCTCCCGATACGCAGTATTTT.

V gene TRBV7-9 combines with J gene TRBJ1-6; possibly TRBD1 for D (6 bases). There are 15 residues in the CDR3. Germline V CDR1 and CDR2: SEHNR, FQNEAQ (reference sequence). V shed 4 bases and J shed 10 bases, with 17 bases lying between them. The DNA for the CDR3 is TGTGCCAGCAGCTCCGGCGGGGGCGAGGGATCACCCCTCCACTTT. This encodes CASSSGGGEGSPLHF.

The chain uses TRBV10-3 and TRBJ2-7; 11 nucleotides align to TRBD1. The V gene's germline CDR1 is ENHRY and CDR2 SYGVKD. The CDR3 runs 16 residues. Trimming at V came to 3 bases and at J to 2 bases, leaving 6 bases not matched to a gene. In DNA, the CDR3 is TGTGCCATCAGTGATCACCGGGGACAGGGGGCCTACGAGCAGTACTTC. Protein: CAISDHRGQGAYEQYF.

The chain has TRBV3-1 (or the pseudogene TRBV3-2) and TRBJ2-1; 10 nucleotides align to TRBD2. The germline V gene has CDR1 LGHDT and CDR2 YNNKEL (reference sequence). The CDR3 sequence is 16 residues long. After removal of 3 bases from V and 4 bases from J, the junction contained 6 bases not matched to a gene. The CDR3 reads CASSHGGLADYNEQFF. CDR3 nucleotide sequence: TGTGCCAGCAGCCACGGCGGACTAGCGGATTACAATGAGCAGTTCTTC.

The chain uses TRBV6-1 and TRBJ2-1, with 8 positions matching TRBD2. Trimming removed 2 bases from V and 12 bases from J; junction bases left unmatched: 21. Germline CDR1 reads MNHNS; CDR2 reads SASEGT. CDR3 size: 18 residues. The CDR3 nucleotides are TGTGCCAGCAGTGAATCGTTGCGGGGGGACGGCTCGCACACCGTGCAGTTCTTC. Translated, it gives CASSESLRGDGSHTVQFF.

This sequence joins TRBV19 and TRBJ2-5; TRBD1 matches at 7 bases. The CDR3 contains 15 residues. Looked up from germline, CDR1 is LNHDA and CDR2 is SQIVND (reference sequence). Losses at the gene ends were 7 bases for V and 4 bases for J; bases not matched to a gene: 12. In DNA, the CDR3 is TGTGCCAGTACCGCGACAGGGACGGCTCCAGAGACCCAGTACTTC. Residues: CASTATGTAPETQYF.

This CDR3 reads CASSERGGQETQYF. The CDR3 region has the DNA TGTGCCAGCAGTGAACGGGGGGGACAAGAGACCCAGTACTTC. This chain uses TRBV25-1 with TRBJ2-5, with 8 nucleotides matching TRBD2. The length of the CDR3 is 14 residues. The V gene's germline CDR1 is MGHDK and CDR2 SYGVNS. V lost 2 bases, J lost 2 bases, and 1 base stayed unmatched. Supplemented by reference TRBV25-1 and TRBJ2-5, the full variable domain reads EADIYQTPRYLVIGTGKKITLECSQTMGHDKMYWYQQDPGMELHLIHYSYGVNSTEKGDLSSESTVSRIRTEHFPLTLESARPSHTSQYLCASSERGGQETQYFGPGTRLLVL.

This clone was seen once. The chain couples TRBV2 to TRBJ1-2; TRBD1 agrees at 7 bases. Germline trimming cut 2 bases from V and 6 bases from J; bases unmatched to any gene: 6. CDR1 is SNHLY, CDR2 FYNNEI, per germline. The CDR3 sequence is 14 residues long. CDR3 in amino acids: CASSENLGGDGYTF. The CDR3, as DNA: TGTGCCAGCAGTGAAAATTTAGGGGGCGATGGCTACACCTTC.

The V gene is TRBV10-3, the J gene TRBJ2-5; 7 bases map to TRBD1. The germline CDR1 and CDR2 sequences are ENHRY and SYGVKD. The CDR3 has 14 amino acids. J was trimmed by 1 base and V by 6 bases; bases with no gene match: 5. The CDR3 nucleotides are TGTGCCATCAGCGAGGGGACAGCCCAAGAGACCCAGTACTTC. Translation gives CAISEGTAQETQYF.

The chain joins TRBV2 to TRBJ1-5, with D possibly matching TRBD1 (6 bases). This CDR3 contains 17 residues. Germline assignment: CDR1 SNHLY and CDR2 FYNNEI. With 3 bases removed from V and 4 bases from J, the gap between germline ends came to 19 bases. CDR3 DNA: TGTGCCAGCAGTGATTATACAGGGTTTGGCCAAAATCAGCCCCAGCATTTT. This translates into CASSDYTGFGQNQPQHF. Complete variable domain (other parts from reference TRBV2 and TRBJ1-5): EPEVTQTPSHQVTQMGQEVILRCVPISNHLYFYWYRQILGQKVEFLVSFYNNEISEKSEIFDDQFSVERPDGSNFTLKIRSTKLEDSAMYFCASSDYTGFGQNQPQHFGDGTRLSIL.

This clone was counted a single time. The chain combines TRBV9 with TRBJ2-2; D call uncertain. The CDR3 runs 13 residues. Germline lookup yields CDR1 SGDLS and CDR2 YYNGEE. V lost 5 bases to trimming and J lost 2 bases, with 7 bases between them. CDR3 protein: CASSGQNTGELFF. CDR3 bases: TGTGCCAGCAGTGGGCAAAACACCGGGGAGCTGTTTTTT.

V and J are TRBV12-5 and TRBJ1-5; 7 bases line up with TRBD1. Germline CDR1 is LGHNT and CDR2 is FRNRAP. Germline trimming cut 5 bases from V and 0 bases from J; bases unmatched to any gene: 7. The CDR3 is made up of 16 amino acids. The CDR3 bases are TGTGCTAGTGGTCTCAGGACAGGTTCTAGCAATCAGCCCCAGCATTTT. Its protein is CASGLRTGSSNQPQHF.

The J gene is TRBJ1-1, the V gene TRBV9; no clear D gene. The CDR3 sequence is 15 residues long. Trimming stripped 1 base from V and 4 bases from J, with 14 bases between. Germline assignment: CDR1 SGDLS and CDR2 YYNGEE. In DNA, the CDR3 is TGTGCCAGCAGCGTACTAATGGACGGGAGCACTGAAGCTTTCTTT. This sequence encodes CASSVLMDGSTEAFF.

V usage is TRBV6-5 and J usage is TRBJ2-7, with D hard to call. This CDR3 comprises 12 residues. V gave up 6 bases and J gave up 0 bases, with 6 bases separating them. The germline V gene encodes CDR1 MNHEY and CDR2 SVGAGI. CDR3 DNA sequence: TGTGCCAGCAGAAGGAGCTCCTACGAGCAGTACTTC. Its translation is CASRRSSYEQYF.

The rearrangement joins TRBV19 to TRBJ1-1; unclear D gene. V shed 9 bases and J shed 4 bases, with 12 bases lying between them. The CDR3 spans 12 residues. Germline V gene lookup returns CDR1 LNHDA and CDR2 SQIVND (reference sequence). CDR3 sequence reads: CASGLTGTEAFF. Here the CDR3 DNA reads TGTGCCAGCGGATTAACGGGCACTGAAGCTTTCTTT. Drawing the rest from reference TRBV19 and TRBJ1-1, the complete variable domain is DGGITQSPKYLFRKEGQNVTLSCEQNLNHDAMYWYRQDPGQGLRLIYYSQIVNDFQKGDIAEGYSVSREKKESFPLTVTSAQKNPTAFYLCASGLTGTEAFFGQGTRLTVV.

The chain is built from TRBV7-2 and TRBJ1-5; D may be TRBD1 (6 bases). The CDR3 runs 16 residues. Germline V gene data show CDR1 as SGHTA and CDR2 as FQGNSA. V shed 3 bases and J shed 0 bases, with 12 bases lying between them. CDR3 in amino acids: CASSLGALLSNQPQHF. CDR3 sequence (DNA): TGTGCCAGCAGCTTGGGGGCCCTTCTTAGCAATCAGCCCCAGCATTTT.

This chain joins TRBV5-1 and TRBJ1-1; 8 bases line up with TRBD1. V lost 4 bases and J lost 0; bases outside the gene matches: 2. Germline lookup yields CDR1 SGHRS and CDR2 YFSETQ. The CDR3 is 14 residues long. The CDR3, as DNA: TGCGCCAGCAGCGAGGGACAGGTGAACACTGAAGCTTTCTTT. Translated: CASSEGQVNTEAFF.

The table lists this clone with a count of one. The gene calls are TRBV3-1 (or the pseudogene TRBV3-2) and TRBJ1-3; D is undetermined. Germline CDR1 reads LGHDT; CDR2 reads YNNKEL (reference sequence). This CDR3 comprises 13 residues. V was cut by 3 bases and J by 0 bases, with 3 bases left in between. The CDR3 sequence: CASSHGSGNTIYF. Here the CDR3 DNA reads TGTGCCAGCAGCCACGGCTCTGGAAACACCATATATTTT.

CDR3 coding DNA: TGCGCCAGCAGCCAATTAACAGGGCTCGAGCAGTACTTC. It codes for CASSQLTGLEQYF. The gene calls are TRBV4-1 and TRBJ2-7; D is perhaps TRBD1 (6 bases). The V end was cut by 2 bases, the J end by 6 bases, with 11 bases between. Germline V CDR1 and CDR2: MGHRA, YSYEKL. The CDR3 totals 13 residues.

This clone was found once. This chain connects TRBV5-1 to TRBJ1-2, with 7 bases aligning to TRBD1. CDR3 size: 13 residues. The J segment lost 3 bases and the V segment lost 1 base, leaving 0 bases of the junction unmatched. The germline CDR1 and CDR2 sequences are SGHRS and YFSETQ. The CDR3 nucleotides are TGCGCCAGCAGCTTGACAGGGGACTATGGCTACACCTTC. Translated: CASSLTGDYGYTF.